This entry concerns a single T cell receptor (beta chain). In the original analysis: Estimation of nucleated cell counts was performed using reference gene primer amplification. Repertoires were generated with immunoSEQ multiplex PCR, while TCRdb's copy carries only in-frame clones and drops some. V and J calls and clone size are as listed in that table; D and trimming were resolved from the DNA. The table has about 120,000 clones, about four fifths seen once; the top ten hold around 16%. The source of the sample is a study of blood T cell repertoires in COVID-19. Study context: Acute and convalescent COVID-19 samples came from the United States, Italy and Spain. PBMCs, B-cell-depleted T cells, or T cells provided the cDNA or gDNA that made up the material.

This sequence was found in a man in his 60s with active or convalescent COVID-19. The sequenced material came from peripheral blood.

The CDR3 DNA reads TGTGCCAGCAGCCGCCTGGGAGGCGCTAATTCACCCCTCCACTTT. It translates to CASSRLGGANSPLHF. The genes are TRBV7-2 and TRBJ1-6; no reliable D call. From germline, CDR1 is SGHTA and CDR2 FQGNSA. The CDR3 runs 15 residues. V shed 5 bases and J shed 6 bases, with 14 bases lying between them.